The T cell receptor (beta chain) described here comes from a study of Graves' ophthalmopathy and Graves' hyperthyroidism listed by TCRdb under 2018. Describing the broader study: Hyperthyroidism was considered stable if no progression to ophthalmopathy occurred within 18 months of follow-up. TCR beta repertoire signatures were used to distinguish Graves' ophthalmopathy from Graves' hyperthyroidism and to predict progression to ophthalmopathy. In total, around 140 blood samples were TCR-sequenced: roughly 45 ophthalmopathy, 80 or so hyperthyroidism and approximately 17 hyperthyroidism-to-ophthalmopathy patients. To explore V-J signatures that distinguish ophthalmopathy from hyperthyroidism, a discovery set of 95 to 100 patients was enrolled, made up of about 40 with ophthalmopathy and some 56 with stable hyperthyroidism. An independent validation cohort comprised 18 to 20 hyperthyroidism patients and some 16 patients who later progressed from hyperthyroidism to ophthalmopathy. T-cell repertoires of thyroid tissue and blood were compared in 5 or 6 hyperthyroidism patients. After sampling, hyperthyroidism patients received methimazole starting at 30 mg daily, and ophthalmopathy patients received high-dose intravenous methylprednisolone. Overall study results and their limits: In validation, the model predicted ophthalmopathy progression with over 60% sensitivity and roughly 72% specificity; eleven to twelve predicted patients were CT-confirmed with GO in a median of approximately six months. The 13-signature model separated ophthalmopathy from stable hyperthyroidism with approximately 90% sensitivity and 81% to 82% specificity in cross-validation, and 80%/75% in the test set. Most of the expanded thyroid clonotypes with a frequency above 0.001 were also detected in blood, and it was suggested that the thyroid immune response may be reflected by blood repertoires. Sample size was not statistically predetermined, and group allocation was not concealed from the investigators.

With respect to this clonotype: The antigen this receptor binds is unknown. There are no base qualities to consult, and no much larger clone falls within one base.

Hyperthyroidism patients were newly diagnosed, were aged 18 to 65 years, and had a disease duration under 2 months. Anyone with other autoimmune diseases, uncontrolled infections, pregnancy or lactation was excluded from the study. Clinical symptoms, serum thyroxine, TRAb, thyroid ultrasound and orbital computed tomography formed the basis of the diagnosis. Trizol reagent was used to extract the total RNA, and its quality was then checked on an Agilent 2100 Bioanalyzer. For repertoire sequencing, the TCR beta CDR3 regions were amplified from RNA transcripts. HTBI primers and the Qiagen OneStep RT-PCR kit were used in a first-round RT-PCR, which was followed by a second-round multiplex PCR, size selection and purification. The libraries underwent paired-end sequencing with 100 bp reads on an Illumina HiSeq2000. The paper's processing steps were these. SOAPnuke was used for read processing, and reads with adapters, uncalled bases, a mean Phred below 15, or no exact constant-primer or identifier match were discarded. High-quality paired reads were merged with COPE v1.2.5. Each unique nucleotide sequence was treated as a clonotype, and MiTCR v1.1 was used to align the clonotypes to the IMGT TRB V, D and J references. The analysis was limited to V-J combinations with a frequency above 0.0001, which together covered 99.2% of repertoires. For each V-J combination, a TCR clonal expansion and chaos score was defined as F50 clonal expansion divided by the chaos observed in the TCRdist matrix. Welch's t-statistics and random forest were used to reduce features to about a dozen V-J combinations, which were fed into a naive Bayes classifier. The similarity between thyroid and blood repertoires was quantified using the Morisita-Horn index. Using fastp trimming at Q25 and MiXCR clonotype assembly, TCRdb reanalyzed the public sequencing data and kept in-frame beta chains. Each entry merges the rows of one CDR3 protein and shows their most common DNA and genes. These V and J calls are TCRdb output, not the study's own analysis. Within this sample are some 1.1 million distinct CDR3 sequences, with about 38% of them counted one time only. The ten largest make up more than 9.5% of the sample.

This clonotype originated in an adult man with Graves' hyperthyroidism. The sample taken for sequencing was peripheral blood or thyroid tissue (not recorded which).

The sequenced DNA is TGCAGTGCCATTAGCTCTCGGGGGGCCATAAGAGGGAGCCAGTACTTC. The resulting protein is CSAISSRGAIRGSQYF. The chain couples TRBV20-1 to TRBJ2-5; possibly the D gene is TRBD2, per 7 matching bases. CDR1 and CDR2 are drawn from the germline V gene (reference sequence): DFQATT, SNEGSKA. The CDR3 runs 16 amino acids, cysteine and phenylalanine included. Solely the CDR3 DNA is kept, with 48 bases framed from the first base. At the junction V is shortened by 6 bases and J by 10 bases, with 30 bases in between.